The clone carrying this T cell receptor (beta chain) was observed a handful of times. Its antigen remains unidentified. The sample comes from a study of T cells in Graves' hyperthyroidism and ophthalmopathy. Study-wide points: Blood also held most thyroid clonotypes expanded beyond 0.001.

The ends were cut back, 0 bases at V and 2 bases at J, with 10 bases in the middle. CDR3 length: 14 residues. Germline V CDR1 and CDR2: DFQATT, SNEGSKA (reference sequence). Over 18 months, lack of ophthalmopathy progression marked Graves' hyperthyroidism as stable. Patients were aged 18 to 65, had disease duration under 2 months, and had newly diagnosed hyperthyroidism. It was around 11 ml of fresh peripheral blood that supplied the PBMCs. Amplification of TCR beta CDR3 regions was performed using RNA transcripts as template. HTBI primers were employed in a first-round RT-PCR of the TCR CDR3. A single record per CDR3 protein comes from TCRdb applying MiXCR to the multiplex PCR reads. The sample yields under 350,000 distinct CDR3 sequences, roughly 18% seen once.

The sample was blood. The chain joins TRBV20-1 to TRBJ2-5; D is possibly TRBD2 (6 bases). This TCR was sampled from a woman aged 45 to 65 with Graves' hyperthyroidism. Here the CDR3 DNA reads TGCAGTGCTAGAGACTGGGGACTTCAAGAGACCCAGTACTTC. It codes for CSARDWGLQETQYF.